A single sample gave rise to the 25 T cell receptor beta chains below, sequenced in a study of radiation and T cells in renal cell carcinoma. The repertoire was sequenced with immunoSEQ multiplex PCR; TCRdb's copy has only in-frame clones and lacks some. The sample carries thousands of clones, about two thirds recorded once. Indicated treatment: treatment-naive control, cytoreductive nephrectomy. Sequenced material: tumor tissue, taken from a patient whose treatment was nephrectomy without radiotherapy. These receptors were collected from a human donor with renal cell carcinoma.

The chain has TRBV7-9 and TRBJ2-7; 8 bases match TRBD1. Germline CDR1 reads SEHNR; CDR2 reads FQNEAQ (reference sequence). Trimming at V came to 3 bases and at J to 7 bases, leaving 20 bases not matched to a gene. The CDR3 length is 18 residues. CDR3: CASSFGSIMGQGAGEQYF. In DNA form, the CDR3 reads TGTGCCAGCAGCTTCGGATCGATAATGGGGCAGGGGGCTGGAGAGCAGTACTTC.

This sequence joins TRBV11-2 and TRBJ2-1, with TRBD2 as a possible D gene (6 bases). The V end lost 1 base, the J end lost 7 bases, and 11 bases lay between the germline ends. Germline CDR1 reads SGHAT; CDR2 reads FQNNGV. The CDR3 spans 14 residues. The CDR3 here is CASSLALAKNEQFF. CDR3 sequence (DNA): TGTGCCAGCAGCTTAGCACTAGCAAAGAATGAGCAGTTCTTC.

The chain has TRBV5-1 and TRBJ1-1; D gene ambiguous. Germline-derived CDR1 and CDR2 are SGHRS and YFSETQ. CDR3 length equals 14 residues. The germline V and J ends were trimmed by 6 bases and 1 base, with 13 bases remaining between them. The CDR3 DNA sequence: TGCGCCAGCACCCTGCTGGACGGGAACACTGAAGCTTTCTTT. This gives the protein CASTLLDGNTEAFF.

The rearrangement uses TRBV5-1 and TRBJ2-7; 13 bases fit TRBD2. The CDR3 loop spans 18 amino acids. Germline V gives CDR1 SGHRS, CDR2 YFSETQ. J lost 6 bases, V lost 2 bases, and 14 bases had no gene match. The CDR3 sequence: CASSLRGLAGEEGLEQYF. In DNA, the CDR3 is TGCGCCAGCAGCTTAAGAGGACTAGCGGGAGAAGAAGGCCTCGAGCAGTACTTC.

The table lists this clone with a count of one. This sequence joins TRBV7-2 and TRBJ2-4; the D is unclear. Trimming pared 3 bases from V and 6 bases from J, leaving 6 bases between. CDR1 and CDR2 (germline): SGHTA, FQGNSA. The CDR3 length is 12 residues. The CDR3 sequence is CASSLKGNIQYF. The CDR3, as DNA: TGTGCCAGCAGCTTGAAAGGAAACATTCAGTACTTC.

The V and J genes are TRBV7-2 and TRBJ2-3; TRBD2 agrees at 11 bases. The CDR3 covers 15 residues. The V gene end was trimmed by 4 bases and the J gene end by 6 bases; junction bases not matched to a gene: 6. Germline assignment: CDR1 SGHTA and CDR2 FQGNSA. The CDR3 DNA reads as TGTGCCAGCAGCTCCGGGACTAGCGGCCTGGATACGCAGTATTTT. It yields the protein CASSSGTSGLDTQYF.

CDR3 sequence reads: CASSYVAGGPGETQYF. CDR3 DNA: TGTGCCAGCAGTTATGTGGCGGGAGGGCCCGGTGAGACCCAGTACTTC. The rearrangement joins TRBV6-5 to TRBJ2-5; 9 bases agree with TRBD2. Germline assignment: CDR1 MNHEY and CDR2 SVGAGI. This CDR3 is built from 16 residues. V was pared by 3 bases and J by 5 bases, with 10 bases of the junction left unmatched.

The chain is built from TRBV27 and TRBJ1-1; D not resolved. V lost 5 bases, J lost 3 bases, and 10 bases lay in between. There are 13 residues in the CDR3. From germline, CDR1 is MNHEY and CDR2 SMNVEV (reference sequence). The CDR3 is CASSPDWYTEAFF. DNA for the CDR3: TGTGCCAGCAGTCCCGACTGGTACACTGAAGCTTTCTTT.

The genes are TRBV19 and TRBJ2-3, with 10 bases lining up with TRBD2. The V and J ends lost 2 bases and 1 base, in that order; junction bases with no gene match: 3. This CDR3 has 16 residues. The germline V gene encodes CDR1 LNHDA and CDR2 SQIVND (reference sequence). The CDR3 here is CASSINLAGGTDTQYF. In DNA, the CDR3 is TGTGCCAGTAGTATAAATCTAGCGGGAGGCACAGATACGCAGTATTTT.

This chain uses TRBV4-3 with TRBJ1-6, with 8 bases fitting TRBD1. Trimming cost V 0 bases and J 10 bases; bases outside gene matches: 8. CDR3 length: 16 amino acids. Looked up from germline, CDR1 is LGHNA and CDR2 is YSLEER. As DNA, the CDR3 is TGCGCCAGCAGCCAAGATATCTCGAACAGGGGGTCACCCCTCCACTTT. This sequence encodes CASSQDISNRGSPLHF.

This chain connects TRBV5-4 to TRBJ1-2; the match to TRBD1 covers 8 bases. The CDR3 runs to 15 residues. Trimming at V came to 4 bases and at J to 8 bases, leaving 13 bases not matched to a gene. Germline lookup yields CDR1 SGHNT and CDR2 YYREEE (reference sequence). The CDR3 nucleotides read TGTGCCAGCAGCAATATCCAGGGGGCAGAAGGCGGCTACACCTTC. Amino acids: CASSNIQGAEGGYTF.

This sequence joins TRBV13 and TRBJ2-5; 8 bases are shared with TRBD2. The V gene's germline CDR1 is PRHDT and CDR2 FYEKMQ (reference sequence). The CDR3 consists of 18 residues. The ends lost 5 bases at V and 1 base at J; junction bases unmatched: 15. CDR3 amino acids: CASSPPGGGASFQETQYF. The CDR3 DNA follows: TGTGCCAGCAGCCCCCCCGGGGGGGGCGCGAGTTTCCAAGAGACCCAGTACTTC.

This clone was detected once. The CDR3 region has the DNA TGTGCCAGCAGCTTAGAAAGGGGTGTGAGTGGCTACACCTTC. This codes for CASSLERGVSGYTF. V and J are TRBV7-9 and TRBJ1-2; weak D call: TRBD1 (5 bases). CDR3 size: 14 residues. The germline V and J ends were trimmed by 1 base and 7 bases, with 13 bases remaining between them. Germline assignment: CDR1 SEHNR and CDR2 FQNEAQ (reference sequence).

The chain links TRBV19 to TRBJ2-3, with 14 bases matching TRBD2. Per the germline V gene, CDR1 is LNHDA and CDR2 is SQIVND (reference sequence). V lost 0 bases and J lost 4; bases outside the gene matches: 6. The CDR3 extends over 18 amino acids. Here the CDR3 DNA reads TGTGCCAGTAGTATAGAACCGGGACTAGCGGGAGTAGCAGATACGCAGTATTTT. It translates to CASSIEPGLAGVADTQYF.

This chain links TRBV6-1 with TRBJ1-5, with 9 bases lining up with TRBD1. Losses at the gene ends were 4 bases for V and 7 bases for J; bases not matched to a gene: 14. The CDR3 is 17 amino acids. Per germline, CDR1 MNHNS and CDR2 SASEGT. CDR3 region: CASSGFSGTGRGQPQHF. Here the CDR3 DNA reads TGTGCCAGCAGTGGATTTTCCGGGACAGGGCGAGGACAGCCCCAGCATTTT.

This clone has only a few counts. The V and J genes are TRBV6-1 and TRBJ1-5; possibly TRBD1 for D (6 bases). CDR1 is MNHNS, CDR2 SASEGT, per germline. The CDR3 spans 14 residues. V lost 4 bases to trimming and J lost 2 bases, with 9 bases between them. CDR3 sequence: CASSGDNRNQPQHF. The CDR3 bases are TGTGCCAGCAGTGGGGACAATCGCAATCAGCCCCAGCATTTT.

In DNA, the CDR3 is TGTGCCAGCAGGCCCTTTAGCGGGAGGGCGAGAGATACGCAGTATTTT. As protein: CASRPFSGRARDTQYF. The gene calls are TRBV28 and TRBJ2-3; 11 bases line up with TRBD2. From germline, CDR1 is MDHEN and CDR2 SYDVKM. This CDR3 spans 16 amino acids. The trim removed 6 bases at V and 5 bases at J, leaving 10 bases unmatched.

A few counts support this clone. The DNA of the CDR3 is TGTGCCAGCAGCCCCGATCGGGGCGTCGAGCAGTACTTC. Protein: CASSPDRGVEQYF. V is TRBV11-3 and J is TRBJ2-7; D tentatively reads TRBD1 or TRBD2 (5 bases each). The germline V gene encodes CDR1 SGHNT and CDR2 YENEEA. V lost 5 bases and J 6 bases, leaving 14 bases between the germline ends. This CDR3 comprises 13 residues.

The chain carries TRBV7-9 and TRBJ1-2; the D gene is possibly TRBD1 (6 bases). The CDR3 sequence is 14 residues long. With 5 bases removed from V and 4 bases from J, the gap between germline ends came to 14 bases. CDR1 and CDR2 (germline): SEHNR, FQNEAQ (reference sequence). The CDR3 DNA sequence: TGTGCCAGCAGCCTAACCGGGACAACCTATGGCTACACCTTC. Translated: CASSLTGTTYGYTF.

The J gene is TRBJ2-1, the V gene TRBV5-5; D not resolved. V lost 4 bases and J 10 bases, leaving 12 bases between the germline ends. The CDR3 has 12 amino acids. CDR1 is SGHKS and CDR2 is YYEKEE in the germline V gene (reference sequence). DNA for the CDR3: TGTGCCAGCAGCCCCCGACTCTCAGAGCAGTTCTTC. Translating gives CASSPRLSEQFF.

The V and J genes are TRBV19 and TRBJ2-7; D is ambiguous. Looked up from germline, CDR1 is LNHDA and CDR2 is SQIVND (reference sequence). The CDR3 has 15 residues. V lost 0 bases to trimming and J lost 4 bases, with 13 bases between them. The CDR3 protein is CASSIDSLAWYEQYF. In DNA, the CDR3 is TGTGCCAGTAGTATAGATTCTCTGGCCTGGTACGAGCAGTACTTC. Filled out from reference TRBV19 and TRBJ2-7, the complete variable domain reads DGGITQSPKYLFRKEGQNVTLSCEQNLNHDAMYWYRQDPGQGLRLIYYSQIVNDFQKGDIAEGYSVSREKKESFPLTVTSAQKNPTAFYLCASSIDSLAWYEQYFGPGTRLTVT.

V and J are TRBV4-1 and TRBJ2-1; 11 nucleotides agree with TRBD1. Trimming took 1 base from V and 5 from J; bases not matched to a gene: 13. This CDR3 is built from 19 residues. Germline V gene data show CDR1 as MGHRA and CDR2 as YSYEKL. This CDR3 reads CASSQAFGTGGPRDNEQFF. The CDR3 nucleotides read TGCGCCAGCAGCCAAGCTTTCGGGACAGGGGGTCCACGAGACAATGAGCAGTTCTTC.

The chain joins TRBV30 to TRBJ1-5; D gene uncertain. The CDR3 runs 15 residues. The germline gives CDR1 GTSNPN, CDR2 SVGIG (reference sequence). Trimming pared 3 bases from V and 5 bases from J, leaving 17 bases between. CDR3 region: CAWSPDSGEHQPQHF. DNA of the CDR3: TGTGCCTGGAGCCCGGACTCGGGCGAGCATCAGCCCCAGCATTTT.

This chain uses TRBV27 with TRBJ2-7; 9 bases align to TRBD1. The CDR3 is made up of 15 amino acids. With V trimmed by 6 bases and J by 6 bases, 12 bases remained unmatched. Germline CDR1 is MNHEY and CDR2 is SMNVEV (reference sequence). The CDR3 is CASSRIGQGILEQYF. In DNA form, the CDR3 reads TGTGCCAGCAGCAGGATCGGACAGGGGATCCTCGAGCAGTACTTC.

CDR3 in amino acids: CASILTGRFAYNEQFF. The CDR3, as DNA: TGTGCCAGCATCCTGACAGGGAGGTTCGCCTACAATGAGCAGTTCTTC. V usage is TRBV11-3 and J usage is TRBJ2-1; D is perhaps TRBD1 (7 bases). Germline CDR1 SGHNT, CDR2 YENEEA. The CDR3 spans 16 residues. V lost 7 bases to trimming and J lost 2 bases, with 18 bases between them.